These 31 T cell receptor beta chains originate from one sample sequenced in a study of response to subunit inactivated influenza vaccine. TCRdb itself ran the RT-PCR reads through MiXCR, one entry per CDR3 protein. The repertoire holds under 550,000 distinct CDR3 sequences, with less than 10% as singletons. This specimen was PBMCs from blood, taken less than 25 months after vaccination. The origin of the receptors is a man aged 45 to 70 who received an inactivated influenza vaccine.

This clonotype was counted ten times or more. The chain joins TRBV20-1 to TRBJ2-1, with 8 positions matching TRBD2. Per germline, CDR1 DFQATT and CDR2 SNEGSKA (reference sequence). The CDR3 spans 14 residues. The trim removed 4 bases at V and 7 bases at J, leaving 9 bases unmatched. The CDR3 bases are TGCAGTGCTATGCCTTTGATAGCGGGGAATGAGCAGTTCTTC. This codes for CSAMPLIAGNEQFF.

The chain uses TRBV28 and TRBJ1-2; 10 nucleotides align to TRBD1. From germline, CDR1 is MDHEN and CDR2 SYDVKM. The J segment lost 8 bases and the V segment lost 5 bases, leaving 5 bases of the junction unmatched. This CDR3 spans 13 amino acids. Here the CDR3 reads CASSTGTGVGYTF. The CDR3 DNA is TGTGCCAGCAGTACCGGGACAGGGGTCGGCTACACCTTC.

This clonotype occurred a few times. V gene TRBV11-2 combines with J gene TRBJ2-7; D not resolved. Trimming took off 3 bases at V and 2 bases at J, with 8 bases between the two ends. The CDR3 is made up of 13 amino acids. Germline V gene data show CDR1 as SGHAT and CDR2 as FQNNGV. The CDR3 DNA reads TGTGCCAGCAGCTTGGGCTATACCTACGAGCAGTACTTC. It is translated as CASSLGYTYEQYF.

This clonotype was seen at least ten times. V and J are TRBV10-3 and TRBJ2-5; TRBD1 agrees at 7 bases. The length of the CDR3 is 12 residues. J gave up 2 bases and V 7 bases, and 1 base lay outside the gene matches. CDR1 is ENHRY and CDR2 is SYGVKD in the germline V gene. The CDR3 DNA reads TGTGCCATCATGGACAGGCAAGAGACCCAGTACTTC. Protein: CAIMDRQETQYF.

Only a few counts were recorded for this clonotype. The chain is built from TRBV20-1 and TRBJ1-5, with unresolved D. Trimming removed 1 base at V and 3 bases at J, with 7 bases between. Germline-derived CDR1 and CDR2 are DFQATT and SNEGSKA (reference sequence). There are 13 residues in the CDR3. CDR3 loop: CSARGQINQPQHF. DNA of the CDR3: TGCAGTGCTAGAGGTCAGATCAATCAGCCCCAGCATTTT.

The CDR3 loop reads CASSLTPLRSGRASSEQFF. In DNA, the CDR3 is TGTGCCAGCAGTTTAACCCCCTTGAGGAGCGGTCGAGCGTCCAGTGAGCAGTTCTTC. The chain joins TRBV12-3 or TRBV12-4 to TRBJ2-1, with D perhaps TRBD2 (5 bases). CDR3 length: 19 residues. V lost 2 bases and J lost 9, with 29 bases in between.

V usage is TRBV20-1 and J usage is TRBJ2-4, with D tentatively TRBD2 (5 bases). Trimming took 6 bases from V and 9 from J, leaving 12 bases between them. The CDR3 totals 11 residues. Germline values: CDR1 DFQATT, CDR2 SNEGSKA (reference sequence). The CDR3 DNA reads TGCAGTGCAACGACGGGGAGCATTCAGTACTTC. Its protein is CSATTGSIQYF.

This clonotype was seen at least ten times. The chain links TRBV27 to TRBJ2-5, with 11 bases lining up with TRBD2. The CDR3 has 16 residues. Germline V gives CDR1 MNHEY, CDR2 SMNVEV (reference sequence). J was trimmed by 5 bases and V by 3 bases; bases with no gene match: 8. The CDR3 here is CASSFGSGRAGETQYF. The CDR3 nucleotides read TGTGCCAGCAGTTTCGGTAGCGGGAGGGCTGGGGAGACCCAGTACTTC.

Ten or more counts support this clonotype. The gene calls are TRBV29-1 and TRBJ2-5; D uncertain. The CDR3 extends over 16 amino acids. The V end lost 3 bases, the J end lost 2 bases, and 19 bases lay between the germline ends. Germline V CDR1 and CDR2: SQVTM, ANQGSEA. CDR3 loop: CSVEGPLLSSQETQYF. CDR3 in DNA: TGCAGCGTTGAGGGCCCCCTTCTTAGCAGTCAAGAGACCCAGTACTTC.

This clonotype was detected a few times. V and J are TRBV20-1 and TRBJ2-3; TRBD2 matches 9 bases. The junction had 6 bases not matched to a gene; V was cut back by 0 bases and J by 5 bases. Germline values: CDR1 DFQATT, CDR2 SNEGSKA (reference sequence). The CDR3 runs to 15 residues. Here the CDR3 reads CSARDQRGAGDTQYF. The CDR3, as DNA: TGCAGTGCTAGAGATCAGCGGGGGGCGGGAGATACGCAGTATTTT.

DNA of the CDR3: TGTGCCACCAGTGATTCTCTGGCGGGAGGGGAGACCCAGTACTTC. Residues: CATSDSLAGGETQYF. The chain couples TRBV24-1 to TRBJ2-5; 9 bases agree with TRBD2. In germline, CDR1 is KGHDR, CDR2 SFDVKD. V lost 2 bases to trimming and J lost 5 bases; unmatched junction nucleotides: 5. The CDR3 loop spans 15 amino acids.

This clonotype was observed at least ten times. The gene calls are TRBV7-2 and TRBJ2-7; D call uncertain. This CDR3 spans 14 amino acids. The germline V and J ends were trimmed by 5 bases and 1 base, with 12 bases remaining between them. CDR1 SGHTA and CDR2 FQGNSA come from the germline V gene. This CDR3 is CASSPTMVSYEQYF. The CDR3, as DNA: TGTGCCAGCAGCCCAACCATGGTGTCCTACGAGCAGTACTTC. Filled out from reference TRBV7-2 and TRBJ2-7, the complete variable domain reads GAGVSQSPSNKVTEKGKDVELRCDPISGHTALYWYRQSLGQGLEFLIYFQGNSAPDKSGLPSDRFSAERTGGSVSTLTIQRTQQEDSAVYLCASSPTMVSYEQYFGPGTRLTVT.

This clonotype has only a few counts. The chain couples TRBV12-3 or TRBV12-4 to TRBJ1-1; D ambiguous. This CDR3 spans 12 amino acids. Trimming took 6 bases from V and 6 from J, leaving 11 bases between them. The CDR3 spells CASRTPPAEAFF. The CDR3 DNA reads TGTGCCAGCAGAACCCCCCCTGCTGAAGCTTTCTTT.

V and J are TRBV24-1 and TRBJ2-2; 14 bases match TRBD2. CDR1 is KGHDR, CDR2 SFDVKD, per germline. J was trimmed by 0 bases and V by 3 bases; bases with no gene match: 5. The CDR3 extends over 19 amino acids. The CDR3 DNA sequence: TGTGCCACCAGTGATCCCAGGACTAGCGGGGGGACGAACACCGGGGAGCTGTTTTTT. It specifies CATSDPRTSGGTNTGELFF.

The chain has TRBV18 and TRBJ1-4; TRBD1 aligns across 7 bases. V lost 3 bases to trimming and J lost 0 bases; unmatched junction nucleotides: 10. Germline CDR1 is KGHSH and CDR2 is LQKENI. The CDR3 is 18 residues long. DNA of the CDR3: TGTGCCAGCTCACCGCGGACAGGTTGGGGTGCAACTAATGAAAAACTGTTTTTT. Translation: CASSPRTGWGATNEKLFF.

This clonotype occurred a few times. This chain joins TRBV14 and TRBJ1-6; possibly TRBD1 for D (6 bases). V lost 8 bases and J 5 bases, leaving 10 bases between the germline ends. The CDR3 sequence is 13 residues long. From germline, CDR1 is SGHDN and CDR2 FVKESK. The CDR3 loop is CASRQVDNSPLHF. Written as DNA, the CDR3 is TGTGCCAGCCGACAGGTGGATAATTCACCCCTCCACTTT.

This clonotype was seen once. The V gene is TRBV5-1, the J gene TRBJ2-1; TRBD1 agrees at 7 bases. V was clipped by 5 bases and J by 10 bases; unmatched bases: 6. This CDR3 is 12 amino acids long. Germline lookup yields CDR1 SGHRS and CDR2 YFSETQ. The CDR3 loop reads CASRADRREQFF. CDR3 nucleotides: TGCGCCAGCAGGGCGGACAGGCGCGAGCAGTTCTTC.

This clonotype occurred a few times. The CDR3 reads CASPSPTGPNTEAFF. The CDR3 DNA reads as TGTGCCAGCCCGTCCCCGACAGGACCGAACACTGAAGCTTTCTTT. The genes are TRBV2 and TRBJ1-1, with D possibly being TRBD1 (6 bases). Germline V gene sequence: CDR1 SNHLY, CDR2 FYNNEI. V dropped 8 bases and J dropped 1 base, with 17 bases sitting between them. This CDR3 is 15 amino acids long. Full variable domain (missing parts from reference TRBV2 and TRBJ1-1): EPEVTQTPSHQVTQMGQEVILRCVPISNHLYFYWYRQILGQKVEFLVSFYNNEISEKSEIFDDQFSVERPDGSNFTLKIRSTKLEDSAMYFCASPSPTGPNTEAFFGQGTRLTVV.

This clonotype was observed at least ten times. The CDR3 DNA follows: TGTGCCAGCAGCTTATCCCGTCTGCTCCGTAATGAAAAACTGTTTTTT. Its protein product is CASSLSRLLRNEKLFF. This chain joins TRBV7-8 and TRBJ1-4; D gene unclear. The CDR3 spans 16 residues. V lost 2 bases to trimming and J lost 4 bases, with 14 bases between them. Germline assignment: CDR1 SGHVS and CDR2 FQNEAQ.

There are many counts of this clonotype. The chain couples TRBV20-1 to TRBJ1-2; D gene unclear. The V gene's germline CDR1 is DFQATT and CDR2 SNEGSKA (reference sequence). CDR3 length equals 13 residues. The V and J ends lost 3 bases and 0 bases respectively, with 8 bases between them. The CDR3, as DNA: TGCAGTGCTAGCCCTCCCTCTAACTATGGCTACACCTTC. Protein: CSASPPSNYGYTF.

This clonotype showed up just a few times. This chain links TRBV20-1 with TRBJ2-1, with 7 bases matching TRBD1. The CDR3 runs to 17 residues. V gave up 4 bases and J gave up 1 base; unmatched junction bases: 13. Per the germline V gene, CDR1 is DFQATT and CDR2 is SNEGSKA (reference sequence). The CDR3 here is CSAMGQLLVRSYNEQFF. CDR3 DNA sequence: TGCAGTGCTATGGGACAGTTGTTAGTGAGGTCCTACAATGAGCAGTTCTTC.

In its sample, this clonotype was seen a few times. The DNA of the CDR3 is TGTGCCAGCAGCCAGGCCCGGGACACCTACAATGAGCAGTTCTTC. It codes for CASSQARDTYNEQFF. The V call is TRBV4-2, the J call TRBJ2-1, with D possibly being TRBD1 (6 bases). Trimming stripped 3 bases from V and 2 bases from J, with 11 bases between. This CDR3 spans 15 amino acids. Germline V gene sequence: CDR1 LGHNA, CDR2 YNFKEQ.

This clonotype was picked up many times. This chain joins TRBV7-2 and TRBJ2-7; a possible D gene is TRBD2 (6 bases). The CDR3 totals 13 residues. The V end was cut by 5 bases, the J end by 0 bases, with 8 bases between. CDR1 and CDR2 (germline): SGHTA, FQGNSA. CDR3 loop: CASSAGGSYEQYF. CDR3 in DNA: TGTGCCAGCAGCGCCGGGGGCTCCTACGAGCAGTACTTC.

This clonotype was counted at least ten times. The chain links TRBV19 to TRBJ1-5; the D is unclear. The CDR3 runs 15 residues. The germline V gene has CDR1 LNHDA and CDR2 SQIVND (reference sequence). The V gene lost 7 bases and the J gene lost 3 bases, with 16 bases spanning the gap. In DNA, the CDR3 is TGTGCCAGTAAACCCCCCGGGATTTTCAATCAGCCCCAGCATTTT. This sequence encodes CASKPPGIFNQPQHF.

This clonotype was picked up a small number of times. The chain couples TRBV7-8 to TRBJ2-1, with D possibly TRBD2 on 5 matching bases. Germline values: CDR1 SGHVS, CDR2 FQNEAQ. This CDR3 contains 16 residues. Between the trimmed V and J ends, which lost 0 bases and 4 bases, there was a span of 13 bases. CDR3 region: CASSLAPQRIYNEQFF. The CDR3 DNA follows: TGTGCCAGCAGCTTAGCTCCCCAGCGGATTTACAATGAGCAGTTCTTC.

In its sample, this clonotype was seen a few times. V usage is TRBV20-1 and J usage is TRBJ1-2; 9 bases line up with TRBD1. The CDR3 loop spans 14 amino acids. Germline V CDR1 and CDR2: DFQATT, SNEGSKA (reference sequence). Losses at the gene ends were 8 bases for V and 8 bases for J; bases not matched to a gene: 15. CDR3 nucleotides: TGCAGTTCCAGGGCCGACAGGGGGTTGGACGGCTACACCTTC. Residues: CSSRADRGLDGYTF.

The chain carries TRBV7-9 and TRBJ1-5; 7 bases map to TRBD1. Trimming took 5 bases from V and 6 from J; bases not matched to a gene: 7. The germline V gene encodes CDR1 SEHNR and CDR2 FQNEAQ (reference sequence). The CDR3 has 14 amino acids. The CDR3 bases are TGTGCCAGCAGCCGAGGGGGCGCGGGTCAGCCCCAGCATTTT. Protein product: CASSRGGAGQPQHF.

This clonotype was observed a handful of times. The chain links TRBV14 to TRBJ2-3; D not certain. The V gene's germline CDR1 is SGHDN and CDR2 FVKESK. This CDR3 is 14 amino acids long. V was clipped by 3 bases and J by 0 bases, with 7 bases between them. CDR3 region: CASSHVTSTDTQYF. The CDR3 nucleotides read TGTGCCAGCAGCCACGTGACTAGCACAGATACGCAGTATTTT. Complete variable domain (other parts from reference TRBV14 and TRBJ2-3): EAGVTQFPSHSVIEKGQTVTLRCDPISGHDNLYWYRRVMGKEIKFLLHFVKESKQDESGMPNNRFLAERTGGTYSTLKVQPAELEDSGVYFCASSHVTSTDTQYFGPGTRLTVL.

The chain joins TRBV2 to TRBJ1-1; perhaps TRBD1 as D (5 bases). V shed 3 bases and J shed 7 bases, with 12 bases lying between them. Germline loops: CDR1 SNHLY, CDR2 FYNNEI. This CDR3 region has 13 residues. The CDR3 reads CASSEAGGDEAFF. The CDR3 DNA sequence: TGTGCCAGCAGTGAGGCGGGGGGTGATGAAGCTTTCTTT.

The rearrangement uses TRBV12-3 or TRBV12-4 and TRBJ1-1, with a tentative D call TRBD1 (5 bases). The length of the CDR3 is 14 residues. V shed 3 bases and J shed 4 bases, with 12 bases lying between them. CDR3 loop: CASSFTTEGTEAFF. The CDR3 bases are TGTGCCAGCAGTTTTACGACAGAGGGCACTGAAGCTTTCTTT.

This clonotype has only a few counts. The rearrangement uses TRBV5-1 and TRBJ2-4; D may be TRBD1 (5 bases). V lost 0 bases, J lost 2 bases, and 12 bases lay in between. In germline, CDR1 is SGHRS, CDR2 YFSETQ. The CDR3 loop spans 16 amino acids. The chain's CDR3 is CASSLAAGPSKNIQYF. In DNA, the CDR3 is TGCGCCAGCAGCTTGGCTGCAGGGCCTTCCAAAAACATTCAGTACTTC.